This T cell receptor (beta chain) was captured in a study of long-term antiretroviral therapy in people with HIV. This clone was detected once. Antigen specificity is unknown. Running of the v3.0 immunoSEQ assay took place at survey level. Clones were sequenced by immunoSEQ multiplex PCR, and TCRdb holds only the in-frame ones, with some missing. The sample has about 24,000 clones; less than 90% are singletons. Deletions cut 7 bases from V and 8 bases from J, with 14 bases between. The CDR3 runs to 13 residues. The germline CDR1 and CDR2 sequences are MDHEN and SYDVKM. Study observations and caveats: Records did not include ART adherence, viral resistance or therapy changes.

The gene calls are TRBV28 and TRBJ1-4; D might be TRBD1 (5 bases). This sequence was found in a man aged 50 to 59 with HIV. The specimen was unsorted PBMCs, collected 0.4 years after starting antiretroviral therapy. CDR3 coding DNA: TGTGCCAGCACTTGGCAGGGTTGGGAAAAACTGTTTTTT. It translates to CASTWQGWEKLFF.